This T cell receptor (beta chain) stems from a study of blood T cell repertoires in COVID-19. Study-wide background: Acute-phase and convalescent COVID-19 samples originated in the United States, Italy and Spain.

With 6 bases clipped from V and 4 bases from J, the junction kept 6 bases outside the gene matches. CDR3 length: 14 residues. CDR1 and CDR2 from the germline V gene are ENHRY and SYGVKD. Sequenced by immunoSEQ multiplex PCR; TCRdb stores in-frame clones only, minus some. The sample has 140,000 or so clones, about 77% seen once; the top ten hold roughly 4.2%. The chain recombines TRBV10-3 with TRBJ1-3, with 7 bases fitting TRBD1. The material sequenced was peripheral blood. This sequence was found in a man aged 55 to 69 with acute or convalescent COVID-19. The CDR3 nucleotides are TGTGCCATCAGGGGGGACAGTTCAGGAAACACCATATATTTT. This sequence encodes CAIRGDSSGNTIYF.